The 30 T cell receptor beta chains listed next were all sequenced from one sample in a study of control samples from healthy donors and cancer patients. Sequencing used immunoSEQ multiplex PCR; TCRdb keeps in-frame clones, though not all of them. The table has under 90,000 clones, approximately 92% seen once. Material: blood. These receptor sequences come from a woman aged 60 to 75 in good health.

The rearrangement joins TRBV4-3 to TRBJ1-4; 7 bases fit TRBD1. The trim removed 4 bases at V and 7 bases at J, leaving 6 bases unmatched. Looked up from germline, CDR1 is LGHNA and CDR2 is YSLEER. The CDR3 contains 14 residues. CDR3 nucleotide sequence: TGCGCCAGCAGCCCGGGACAGCGAATTGAAAAACTGTTTTTT. Amino acid sequence: CASSPGQRIEKLFF.

The J gene is TRBJ2-5, the V gene TRBV2; 7 bases map to TRBD2. CDR1 is SNHLY and CDR2 is FYNNEI in the germline V gene. J gave up 2 bases and V 7 bases, and 7 bases lay outside the gene matches. This CDR3 spans 14 amino acids. The CDR3 reads CASKRYGGQETQYF. The CDR3 nucleotides read TGTGCCAGCAAGAGGTACGGGGGGCAAGAGACCCAGTACTTC. Full variable domain (missing parts from reference TRBV2 and TRBJ2-5): EPEVTQTPSHQVTQMGQEVILRCVPISNHLYFYWYRQILGQKVEFLVSFYNNEISEKSEIFDDQFSVERPDGSNFTLKIRSTKLEDSAMYFCASKRYGGQETQYFGPGTRLLVL.

The rearrangement links TRBV6-5 to TRBJ2-5; TRBD1 or TRBD2 may be the D gene (5 bases each). Trimming removed 3 bases from V and 2 bases from J, with 13 bases in between. This CDR3 has 15 amino acids. Germline CDR1 and CDR2: MNHEY and SVGAGI. In DNA form, the CDR3 reads TGTGCCAGCAGTTATGGTCAGAGGGGACAAGAGACCCAGTACTTC. Translation: CASSYGQRGQETQYF.

The genes are TRBV6-5 and TRBJ2-1; D remains unclear. The CDR3 extends over 13 amino acids. Germline assignment: CDR1 MNHEY and CDR2 SVGAGI. Deletions cut 7 bases from V and 4 bases from J, with 11 bases between. The DNA for the CDR3 is TGTGCCAGCACCCCAACCCTTTACAATGAGCAGTTCTTC. This encodes CASTPTLYNEQFF.

The gene calls are TRBV11-3 and TRBJ2-5; 8 bases fit TRBD2. Germline CDR1 SGHNT, CDR2 YENEEA. The ends lost 4 bases at V and 5 bases at J; junction bases unmatched: 3. The CDR3 consists of 13 residues. The CDR3 DNA sequence: TGTGCCAGCAGCTCGGGACTAGTGGAGACCCAGTACTTC. It translates to CASSSGLVETQYF.

This clone was recorded once. The chain carries TRBV4-1 and TRBJ2-3; perhaps D is TRBD1 or TRBD2 (5 bases each). Deletions cut 0 bases from V and 0 bases from J, with 22 bases between. This CDR3 is built from 20 residues. From germline, CDR1 is MGHRA and CDR2 YSYEKL. The CDR3 protein is CASSQDVFRGRHSSTDTQYF. CDR3 nucleotide sequence: TGCGCCAGCAGCCAAGATGTCTTTCGGGGCAGGCACAGTAGCACAGATACGCAGTATTTT.

V is TRBV25-1 and J is TRBJ1-6, with 8 bases fitting TRBD1. V was clipped by 8 bases and J by 3 bases; unmatched bases: 6. The CDR3 sequence is 15 residues long. Germline CDR1 is MGHDK and CDR2 is SYGVNS. The CDR3 reads CASRLGTGYNSPLHF. The CDR3 DNA reads as TGTGCCAGCCGCCTAGGGACAGGCTATAATTCACCCCTCCACTTT. Full variable domain (rest looked up from reference TRBV25-1 and TRBJ1-6): EADIYQTPRYLVIGTGKKITLECSQTMGHDKMYWYQQDPGMELHLIHYSYGVNSTEKGDLSSESTVSRIRTEHFPLTLESARPSHTSQYLCASRLGTGYNSPLHFGNGTRLTVT.

The chain joins TRBV6-2 or TRBV6-3 to TRBJ1-5, with D possibly being TRBD1 (5 bases). The ends were cut back, 4 bases at V and 3 bases at J, with 13 bases in the middle. Germline values: CDR1 MNHEY, CDR2 SVGEGT. CDR3 size: 15 residues. The CDR3 DNA reads as TGTGCCAGCAGTTTGGGGCTTCCGAACAATCAGCCCCAGCATTTT. Translating gives CASSLGLPNNQPQHF.

The V and J genes are TRBV5-1 and TRBJ2-2, with D tentatively TRBD2 (6 bases). With 5 bases removed from V and 6 bases from J, the gap between germline ends came to 20 bases. In germline, CDR1 is SGHRS, CDR2 YFSETQ. This CDR3 is 16 amino acids long. CDR3 DNA sequence: TGCGCCAGCAGGTCACCCGCTAGCGCCTTCGCCGGGGAGCTGTTTTTT. The encoded protein is CASRSPASAFAGELFF.

This clone was seen a single time. The V gene is TRBV9, the J gene TRBJ2-3; D ambiguous. The length of the CDR3 is 15 residues. Germline V gene sequence: CDR1 SGDLS, CDR2 YYNGEE. V was cut by 2 bases and J by 5 bases, with 15 bases left in between. CDR3 DNA: TGTGCCAGCAGCGTTGGTCCGGTCGGCGGAGATACGCAGTATTTT. Translation gives CASSVGPVGGDTQYF.

This chain's CDR3 is CASSPGLAVYNEQFF. As DNA, the CDR3 is TGTGCCAGCAGCCCGGGACTAGCGGTCTACAATGAGCAGTTCTTC. The gene calls are TRBV9 and TRBJ2-1; TRBD2 matches 11 bases. V gave up 4 bases and J gave up 3 bases; unmatched junction bases: 3. The germline CDR1 and CDR2 sequences are SGDLS and YYNGEE. CDR3 size: 15 residues.

V gene TRBV28 combines with J gene TRBJ2-1; D is perhaps TRBD2 (6 bases). V was shortened by 4 bases and J by 4 bases, with 11 bases between the two germline ends. Per germline, CDR1 MDHEN and CDR2 SYDVKM. CDR3 length: 14 residues. CDR3 sequence reads: CASSSASGYNEQFF. CDR3 nucleotide sequence: TGTGCCAGCAGTTCAGCCAGCGGGTACAATGAGCAGTTCTTC. Variable domain in full (rest from reference TRBV28 and TRBJ2-1): DVKVTQSSRYLVKRTGEKVFLECVQDMDHENMFWYRQDPGLGLRLIYFSYDVKMKEKGDIPEGYSVSREKKERFSLILESASTNQTSMYLCASSSASGYNEQFFGPGTRLTVL.

This clone was detected once. The chain recombines TRBV18 with TRBJ2-7, with TRBD2 matching 13 bases. V lost 3 bases and J lost 0; bases outside the gene matches: 8. CDR1 is KGHSH and CDR2 is LQKENI in the germline V gene. This CDR3 spans 18 amino acids. CDR3 in amino acids: CASSPIRTSGGVSYEQYF. CDR3 in DNA: TGTGCCAGCTCACCCATAAGGACTAGCGGGGGAGTCTCCTACGAGCAGTACTTC.

This clone was observed a handful of times. The chain is built from TRBV28 and TRBJ2-7; TRBD2 agrees at 8 bases. There are 13 residues in the CDR3. Germline V CDR1 and CDR2: MDHEN, SYDVKM. V gave up 7 bases and J gave up 2 bases; unmatched junction bases: 4. The DNA for the CDR3 is TGTGCCAGCAACCGGGAGGGGACCTACGAGCAGTACTTC. This encodes CASNREGTYEQYF.

This sequence joins TRBV7-2 and TRBJ2-7; TRBD2 aligns across 11 bases. V was pared by 4 bases and J by 2 bases, with 7 bases of the junction left unmatched. Germline V gene data show CDR1 as SGHTA and CDR2 as FQGNSA. The CDR3 extends over 16 amino acids. CDR3 residues: CASSSPTSGATYEQYF. The CDR3 DNA is TGTGCCAGCAGCTCACCGACTAGCGGGGCTACCTACGAGCAGTACTTC.

This clone was observed a few times. The chain recombines TRBV4-2 with TRBJ1-2, with 7 bases aligning to TRBD1. Germline assignment: CDR1 LGHNA and CDR2 YNFKEQ. The trim removed 4 bases at V and 4 bases at J, leaving 9 bases unmatched. This CDR3 spans 15 amino acids. CDR3 bases: TGTGCCAGCAGCCCTACCCCGGGACAGCTCTATGGCTACACCTTC. This sequence encodes CASSPTPGQLYGYTF.

This chain links TRBV7-3 with TRBJ1-6; tentatively, D is TRBD1 (5 bases). The germline CDR1 and CDR2 sequences are SGHTA and FQGTGA. The V end was cut by 0 bases, the J end by 10 bases, with 13 bases between. The CDR3 loop spans 15 amino acids. CDR3 region: CASSLTVGAGSPLHF. The CDR3 nucleotides read TGTGCCAGCAGCTTAACGGTCGGGGCTGGGTCACCCCTCCACTTT.

The chain joins TRBV10-3 to TRBJ2-1; 9 nucleotides line up with TRBD2. The CDR3 extends over 15 amino acids. J was trimmed by 7 bases and V by 5 bases; bases with no gene match: 9. Germline V gene lookup returns CDR1 ENHRY and CDR2 SYGVKD. This CDR3 is CAISISGSDFNEQFF. The CDR3 bases are TGTGCCATCAGTATTAGCGGGAGCGATTTTAATGAGCAGTTCTTC.

The chain links TRBV4-2 to TRBJ1-5; perhaps TRBD1 as D (5 bases). The V end was cut by 0 bases, the J end by 8 bases, with 11 bases between. The CDR3 is 14 amino acids. Germline V gene lookup returns CDR1 LGHNA and CDR2 YNFKEQ. The CDR3 nucleotides read TGTGCCAGCAGCCAAGATCTTGGGGGAGAGCCCCAGCATTTT. Amino acid sequence: CASSQDLGGEPQHF.

This chain joins TRBV9 and TRBJ1-3, with a tentative D call TRBD1 (5 bases). Germline V gene sequence: CDR1 SGDLS, CDR2 YYNGEE. This CDR3 is 18 amino acids long. V lost 0 bases to trimming and J lost 0 bases, with 16 bases between them. The CDR3, as DNA: TGTGCCAGCAGCGTAGAAGGTTTAAGGGGCCTCTCTGGAAACACCATATATTTT. Amino acids: CASSVEGLRGLSGNTIYF.

Comment on this clone: One junction end does not reproduce the germline sequence, and a read error may be involved. The genes are TRBV6-6 and TRBJ2-3; 8 nucleotides line up with TRBD2. This CDR3 has 15 amino acids. Per the germline V gene, CDR1 is MNHNY and CDR2 is SVGAGI (reference sequence). This chain's CDR3 is CASTDGRTSTDMQYF. The CDR3 nucleotides read TGTGCCAGCACGGACGGGAGGACTAGCACAGATATGCAGTATTTT.

The genes are TRBV7-2 and TRBJ2-2, with 9 bases matching TRBD2. The CDR3 totals 17 residues. V lost 2 bases, J lost 2 bases, and 6 bases stayed unmatched. CDR1 and CDR2 from the germline V gene are SGHTA and FQGNSA. The CDR3 loop reads CASSLRRLAENTGELFF. CDR3 bases: TGTGCCAGCAGCTTAAGGCGACTAGCGGAAAACACCGGGGAGCTGTTTTTT.

This rearrangement joins TRBV9 to TRBJ2-2, with D perhaps given as TRBD1 or TRBD2 (6 bases each). The germline V gene has CDR1 SGDLS and CDR2 YYNGEE. V gave up 1 base and J gave up 4 bases, with 11 bases separating them. The CDR3 covers 15 residues. The CDR3: CASSVSGAGTGELFF. The CDR3 DNA sequence: TGTGCCAGCAGCGTATCGGGGGCGGGCACCGGGGAGCTGTTTTTT. The full variable domain, in which reference TRBV9 and TRBJ2-2 provide the parts outside the CDR3, is DSGVTQTPKHLITATGQRVTLRCSPRSGDLSVYWYQQSLDQGLQFLIQYYNGEERAKGNILERFSAQQFPDLHSELNLSSLELGDSALYFCASSVSGAGTGELFFGEGSRLTVL.

The chain has TRBV29-1 and TRBJ2-2, with a possible D match to TRBD2 (6 bases). The CDR3 loop spans 14 amino acids. Trimming took 4 bases from V and 6 from J, leaving 15 bases between them. The germline gives CDR1 SQVTM, CDR2 ANQGSEA. CDR3 sequence (DNA): TGCAGCGTTGCCGGGGGACCGAGGGCCGGGGAGCTGTTTTTT. It translates to CSVAGGPRAGELFF.

V is TRBV11-2 and J is TRBJ2-1, with 9 nucleotides matching TRBD1. The germline gives CDR1 SGHAT, CDR2 FQNNGV. The CDR3 sequence is 15 residues long. Germline trimming cut 1 base from V and 5 bases from J; bases unmatched to any gene: 3. The CDR3 here is CASSLGQGDHNEQFF. DNA for the CDR3: TGTGCCAGCAGCTTAGGACAGGGGGACCACAATGAGCAGTTCTTC.

V and J are TRBV9 and TRBJ1-6; 8 nucleotides align to TRBD1. The germline V gene has CDR1 SGDLS and CDR2 YYNGEE. The CDR3 spans 16 residues. V lost 4 bases to trimming and J lost 2 bases; unmatched junction nucleotides: 5. The CDR3 region has the DNA TGTGCCAGCAGCCATCGACAGGGGACCTATAATTCACCCCTCCACTTT. Protein sequence: CASSHRQGTYNSPLHF.

This clone was seen only once. This chain links TRBV5-1 with TRBJ2-3; possible D gene TRBD1, 5 bases. Trimming left V 4 bases short and J 0 bases short, with 6 bases between. This CDR3 is built from 13 residues. Germline CDR1 reads SGHRS; CDR2 reads YFSETQ. CDR3: CASSDSSTDTQYF. CDR3 in DNA: TGCGCCAGCAGCGACAGCAGCACAGATACGCAGTATTTT.

The CDR3 bases are TGTGCCTGGGAGCGAGGCCGGCGGCGAAATGGCTACACCTTC. This codes for CAWERGRRRNGYTF. The chain couples TRBV30 to TRBJ1-2; no clear D. The length of the CDR3 is 14 residues. Germline V lookup: CDR1 GTSNPN, CDR2 SVGIG (reference sequence). Trimming pared 5 bases from V and 6 bases from J, leaving 19 bases between.

CDR3 sequence (DNA): TGTGCCAGCAGCTTGATCGACAGTCCAGAAGCTTTCTTT. Translated: CASSLIDSPEAFF. The V and J genes are TRBV5-4 and TRBJ1-1; TRBD1 is a possible D gene (5 bases). V lost 1 base and J 8 bases, leaving 12 bases between the germline ends. This CDR3 is built from 13 residues. Per germline, CDR1 SGHNT and CDR2 YYREEE (reference sequence).

V and J are TRBV21-1 and TRBJ2-7; TRBD1 is the table's D call and was not checked against the DNA. TRBV21-1 is tagged as a pseudogene. The CDR3 loop spans 16 amino acids. The CDR3 is CASLGSRRQGFYEQYF. CDR3 coding DNA: TGTGCCAGCCTCGGTAGCCGTCGACAGGGTTTCTACGAGCAGTACTTC.